The 4 T cell receptor beta chains reported below all come from one sample, sequenced in a study of cytomegalovirus exposure and HLA in healthy donors. Both 60 Vbeta primers and 13 Jbeta primers went into the PCR. Assay: immunoSEQ multiplex PCR; the TCRdb copy retains only in-frame clones and omits some. The sample gives about 190,000 clones, 60% to 85% of which show up once; roughly 1.6% is in the top ten. Sequences were obtained from PBMCs. The receptors originated from a woman aged 18-35 years in good health and CMV-seronegative.

V and J are TRBV19 and TRBJ1-4; 7 bases line up with TRBD1. This CDR3 region has 18 residues. Per the germline V gene, CDR1 is LNHDA and CDR2 is SQIVND (reference sequence). The V gene end was trimmed by 6 bases and the J gene end by 5 bases; junction bases not matched to a gene: 18. The CDR3 DNA reads as TGTGCCAGTAGGGCCGGGACAGCGCTAAGCAGTATGAATGAAAAACTGTTTTTT. It is translated as CASRAGTALSSMNEKLFF.

CDR3 residues: CASSQVYGGTDTQYF. CDR3 nucleotides: TGTGCCAGCAGCCAAGTGTATGGCGGAACAGATACGCAGTATTTT. The V gene is TRBV14, the J gene TRBJ2-3; D is ambiguous. V was cut by 1 base and J by 3 bases, with 11 bases left in between. Germline V gene data show CDR1 as SGHDN and CDR2 as FVKESK. The CDR3 spans 15 residues.

This clone was detected only a few times. The chain uses TRBV4-2 and TRBJ1-4; 9 positions match TRBD1. Germline loops: CDR1 LGHNA, CDR2 YNFKEQ. The CDR3 is 14 residues long. V trimming: 5 bases; J trimming: 7 bases; junction bases outside the gene matches: 5. The CDR3 bases are TGTGCCAGCAGCTTAGGGACAGGGAGTGAAAAACTGTTTTTT. Encoded protein: CASSLGTGSEKLFF.

The rearrangement links TRBV18 to TRBJ2-3; TRBD2 matches 13 bases. The junction had 6 bases not matched to a gene; V was cut back by 3 bases and J by 6 bases. Per the germline V gene, CDR1 is KGHSH and CDR2 is LQKENI. The CDR3 totals 16 residues. The CDR3 coding sequence is TGTGCCAGCTCACCTGGACTAGCGGGAGTCGCGGATACGCAGTATTTT. It encodes CASSPGLAGVADTQYF.